This entry concerns a single T cell receptor beta chain. Assay: immunoSEQ multiplex PCR; the TCRdb copy retains only in-frame clones and omits some. The sample lists about 94,000 clones, around nine tenths seen once, with less than 4.5% in the top ten. This record comes from a study of control samples from healthy donors and cancer patients. Germline CDR1 LGHNA, CDR2 YNFKEQ. The ends were cut back, 1 base at V and 5 bases at J, with 9 bases in the middle. The CDR3 has 14 residues. The sequence derives from a woman aged 18-29 years in good health. Sequenced input: blood. The gene calls are TRBV4-2 and TRBJ2-4; D call uncertain. CDR3 bases: TGTGCCAGCAGCCAAGGAGACTCCCAAAACATTCAGTACTTC. Translation: CASSQGDSQNIQYF.